This TCR beta chain emerged from a study of control samples from healthy donors and cancer patients. This table comes from immunoSEQ multiplex PCR, and its TCRdb copy is limited to in-frame clones, with some not included. This table holds 90,000 or so clones, about nine tenths found once. Germline V gene sequence: CDR1 SEHNR, CDR2 FQNEAQ (reference sequence). Trimming at V came to 3 bases and at J to 7 bases, leaving 8 bases not matched to a gene. The CDR3 extends over 15 amino acids. The TCR comes from a woman aged 70-85 years in good health. The chain couples TRBV7-9 to TRBJ2-3; TRBD2 agrees at 9 bases. Sequences were obtained from blood. The CDR3, as DNA: TGTGCCAGCAGCTTGACTAGCGGTTCTGTAAATACGCAGTATTTT. This encodes CASSLTSGSVNTQYF.